This T cell receptor beta chain was recovered during a study of cytomegalovirus exposure and HLA in healthy donors. Looking at the study overall: Unique TCRs from HLA-typed donors, some 85 million of them, were held in an early data release.

Points from the study as a whole: Common viral pathogens seemed to be connected with several of the most significant clusters, according to a later analysis. Researchers reported in a later analysis that a missense DCLRE1C variant was tied to TCR beta V- and J-gene trimming.

The PCR had 60 Vbeta and 13 Jbeta primers. Libraries were prepared by immunoSEQ multiplex PCR; TCRdb keeps only in-frame clonotypes and omits some of them. This sample carries 150,000 to 200,000 clones, 82% of them seen once, and the ten largest clones take about 1.5%. As for this clone: No antigen is known for it.

This CDR3 is 15 amino acids long. V shed 4 bases and J 6 bases; nucleotides not matched to a gene: 8. Germline CDR1 reads SGHRS; CDR2 reads YFSETQ. This receptor was identified in a man between 35 and 55 years old in good health and CMV-seronegative. Sample: PBMCs. J is TRBJ2-2 and V is TRBV5-1, with 8 bases lining up with TRBD1. The CDR3 DNA sequence: TGCGCCAGCAGCCTAAGGACAGGGAATGCCGGGGAGCTGTTTTTT. Translated: CASSLRTGNAGELFF.